Detailed here is one T cell receptor beta chain. Antigen unknown. The data were obtained in a study of T cell clonotyping in hematopoietic cell transplantation. Notes on the study in general: Pathologically expanded recipient clonotypes increased progressively from day 30 to day 180 as diversity fell.

The protocol was immunoSEQ multiplex PCR, while the TCRdb copy is restricted to in-frame clones and leaves out a portion. The sample lists some 15,000 clones; about 80% were seen once. This specimen was PBMCs, taken 100 days after allogeneic stem cell transplant. This clonotype was sampled from a female patient in her 40s who had an allogeneic stem cell transplant from a related donor, so T cells may come from the graft donor. Some clones in this sample may be carry-over from other donors' samples.

For the CDR3, the DNA is TGTGCCAGCAGCGTAGAAGGACACGGCTCCTACGAGCAGTACTTC. Amino acid sequence: CASSVEGHGSYEQYF. The V and J genes are TRBV9 and TRBJ2-7; tentative D call: TRBD1 (5 bases). CDR1 is SGDLS, CDR2 YYNGEE, per germline. V lost 0 bases to trimming and J lost 0 bases, with 10 bases between them. CDR3 length equals 15 residues. Drawing the rest from reference TRBV9 and TRBJ2-7, the complete variable domain is DSGVTQTPKHLITATGQRVTLRCSPRSGDLSVYWYQQSLDQGLQFLIQYYNGEERAKGNILERFSAQQFPDLHSELNLSSLELGDSALYFCASSVEGHGSYEQYFGPGTRLTVT.